The entry that follows covers one TCR beta chain sequence. This clone was detected once. The antigen it recognizes is unknown. Base quality data are lacking; no much larger clone is found one base away. For TCR Vbeta sequencing, memory CD4+ T cells were sorted ex vivo from the peripheral blood of narcolepsy patients and healthy controls. The data derive from a study of T cells in narcolepsy (dated by TCRdb to 2017 to 2018). In the study overall: The study enrolled patients with narcolepsy type 1 or type 2 (NT1, NT2) together with healthy control donors. Autoreactive T cells targeting hypocretin neuron self-antigens (hypocretin, TRIB2) were sought in narcolepsy patients, and TCR Vbeta sequencing was used to track clonotypes in blood and CSF.

The library was generated by the immunoSEQ multiplex PCR assay. The clones in this table, taken by TCRdb from immuneACCESS, are in-frame only. Not every clone is retained; where verified, under half of the shortfall comes from an unresolved V gene, and the cause of the rest is unknown. This sample gives under 35,000 clones in total; around 75% of them show up just once. In total, the top ten clones hold 1.1% of the sample. General findings and caveats noted by the study authors: HCRT-specific and TRIB2-specific autoreactive clonotypes were highlighted in plots that compared CD4+ T cell clonotypes in CSF versus blood from the same patient. According to the report, autoreactive clonotypes were detected serially in the blood of the same patients and of different patients, but not in healthy controls. Some blood memory CD4+ repertoires from patients and controls contained no sequences matching autoreactive T cell clones. Patients and controls had comparable numbers of sequenced blood memory CD4+ clonotypes, averaging about 40,000 and 33,000, respectively.

The germline V gene gives CDR1 as SGHRS and CDR2 as YFSETQ. The CDR3, from cysteine to phenylalanine, totals 15 residues. The only DNA kept is the CDR3, 45 bases in frame from the first base. V lost 3 bases and J lost 0 bases; the stretch between them is 12 bases long. The receptor chain draws on TRBV5-1 and TRBJ1-2; the D gene is perhaps TRBD1, from 6 matching bases. Sequences were obtained from CD45RA- memory CD4+ T cells from PBMCs. This specimen's cell subset or site label, interpreted: memory T cells sorted ex vivo from peripheral blood. The source is a human donor with narcolepsy. The CDR3 protein: CASSSGDTTNYGYTF. The sequenced DNA: TGCGCCAGCAGCTCGGGGGACACTACTAACTATGGCTACACCTTC.